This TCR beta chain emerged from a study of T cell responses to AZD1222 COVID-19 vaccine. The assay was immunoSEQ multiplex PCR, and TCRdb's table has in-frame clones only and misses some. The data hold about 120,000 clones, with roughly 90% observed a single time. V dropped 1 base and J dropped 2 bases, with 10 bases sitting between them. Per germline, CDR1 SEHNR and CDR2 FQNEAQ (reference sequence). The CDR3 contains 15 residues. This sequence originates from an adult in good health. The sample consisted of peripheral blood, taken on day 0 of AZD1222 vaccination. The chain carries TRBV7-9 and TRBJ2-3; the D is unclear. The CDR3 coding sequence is TGTGCCAGCAGCTTAGAGCCAGGACCCACAGATACGCAGTATTTT. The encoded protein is CASSLEPGPTDTQYF.